These T cell receptor beta chains were read from a single sample in a study of early T cells in non-severe SARS-CoV-2 infection. Each CDR3 protein gets one entry after TCRdb re-called the 5' RACE reads with MiXCR. The sample shows some 54,000 distinct CDR3 sequences, approximately 9.9% of them seen only once. Sequencing was performed on whole blood. The receptors here all came from an adult who was a healthcare worker with PCR-confirmed SARS-CoV-2 infection or an uninfected control (not recorded which). Each CDR3 is given with its conserved first and last residue. Fields, in order: D gene, V gene, J gene, clone size, CDR3 protein, CDR3 DNA. The D gene is left open where the match is weak. The size of a clone is reported for some rows only, either as once, few or many, or as a class for expanded clones.

-	TRBV14	TRBJ1-2	few	CASSHGDPYGYTF	TGTGCCAGCAGCCATGGGGACCCTTATGGCTACACCTTC
-	TRBV7-9	TRBJ1-4	few	CASSPKTGATNEKLFF	TGTGCCAGCAGCCCAAAAACGGGGGCAACTAATGAAAAACTGTTTTTT
-	TRBV28	TRBJ2-3	-	CASSSGNTQYF	TGTGCCAGCAGTTCCGGGAATACGCAGTATTTT
TRBD2	TRBV6-5	TRBJ2-1	few	CASSYRLAGVGEQFF	TGTGCCAGCAGTTACCGCCTAGCGGGAGTAGGTGAGCAGTTCTTC
-	TRBV11-1	TRBJ2-2	few	CASSLSPGPSYTGELFF	TGTGCCAGCAGCTTAAGTCCGGGACCCTCATACACCGGGGAGCTGTTTTTT
-	TRBV12-3/TRBV12-4	TRBJ1-5	medium-sized	CASSLAPGGHQPQHF	TGTGCCAGCAGTTTAGCGCCTGGGGGCCATCAGCCCCAGCATTTT
-	TRBV20-1	TRBJ1-1	few	CSAMMAEAFF	TGCAGTGCTATGATGGCTGAAGCTTTCTTT
-	TRBV5-4	TRBJ1-1	-	CASSPEGGATEAFF	TGTGCCAGCAGCCCAGAGGGGGGGGCAACTGAAGCTTTCTTT
-	TRBV4-1	TRBJ1-5	many	CASSQVQGSNQPQHF	TGCGCCAGCAGCCAAGTGCAGGGGAGCAATCAGCCCCAGCATTTT
TRBD1	TRBV30	TRBJ2-3	-	CAWMGQGPHTDTQYF	TGTGCCTGGATGGGACAGGGACCTCACACAGATACGCAGTATTTT
-	TRBV7-2	TRBJ2-5	many	CASSLSEGAAQTQYF	TGTGCCAGCAGCCTTTCGGAGGGGGCTGCGCAGACCCAGTACTTC
-	TRBV4-3	TRBJ2-1	many	CASSLTAYNEQFF	TGCGCCAGCAGCCTAACAGCATACAATGAGCAGTTCTTC
-	TRBV7-2	TRBJ2-5	-	CPSSLTLSAAETQYF	TGTCCCAGCAGCTTAACGCTCAGCGCAGCAGAGACCCAGTACTTC
TRBD1	TRBV28	TRBJ2-4	-	CASSLHRGLVKNIQYF	TGTGCCAGCAGTTTGCACAGGGGGCTCGTCAAAAACATTCAGTACTTC
-	TRBV5-4	TRBJ2-3	many	CASSLNRDTQYF	TGTGCCAGCAGCTTGAATAGGGATACGCAGTATTTT
-	TRBV9	TRBJ1-6	-	CASSVATGNSPLHF	TGTGCCAGCAGCGTAGCTACGGGGAATTCACCCCTCCACTTT
-	TRBV15	TRBJ1-4	many	CATSRSAGRSYEKLFF	TGTGCCACCAGCAGATCCGCGGGTCGCAGCTATGAAAAACTGTTTTTT
TRBD1	TRBV7-9	TRBJ2-1	few	CASSPRDRVYNEQFF	TGTGCCAGCAGCCCCCGGGACAGGGTATACAATGAGCAGTTCTTC
-	TRBV5-4	TRBJ2-6	few	CASWRTGSGANVLTF	TGTGCCAGCTGGCGTACGGGGTCTGGGGCCAACGTCCTGACTTTC
TRBD1	TRBV27	TRBJ2-7	many	CASSLTSGQGYEQYF	TGTGCCAGCAGTCTTACCTCAGGACAGGGGTACGAGCAGTACTTC
TRBD1	TRBV2	TRBJ2-7	many	CAGTGSSYEQYF	TGTGCCGGGACAGGAAGCTCCTACGAGCAGTACTTC
-	TRBV29-1	TRBJ1-1	many	CSSGLPNTEAFF	TGCAGCTCGGGCCTCCCGAACACTGAAGCTTTCTTT
TRBD1	TRBV20-1	TRBJ1-6	many	CSASATRQGLYNSPLHF	TGCAGTGCTAGCGCAACCCGACAGGGGCTCTATAATTCACCCCTCCACTTT
TRBD1	TRBV6-5	TRBJ2-2	-	CASGGQYTEELFF	TGTGCCAGCGGGGGACAGTACACCGAGGAGCTGTTTTTT
-	TRBV20-1	TRBJ2-3	many	CSARGESTDTQYF	TGCAGTGCTAGAGGGGAGAGCACAGATACGCAGTATTTT
TRBD1	TRBV5-5	TRBJ1-1	few	CASSLEGQENTEAFF	TGTGCCAGCAGCTTGGAGGGACAGGAAAACACTGAAGCTTTCTTT
-	TRBV29-1	TRBJ2-1	many	CSGTKINEQFF	TGCAGCGGGACAAAAATTAATGAGCAGTTCTTC
TRBD1	TRBV6-6	TRBJ1-3	-	CASSSGQDSGNTIYF	TGTGCCAGCAGTTCCGGACAGGACTCTGGAAACACCATATATTTT